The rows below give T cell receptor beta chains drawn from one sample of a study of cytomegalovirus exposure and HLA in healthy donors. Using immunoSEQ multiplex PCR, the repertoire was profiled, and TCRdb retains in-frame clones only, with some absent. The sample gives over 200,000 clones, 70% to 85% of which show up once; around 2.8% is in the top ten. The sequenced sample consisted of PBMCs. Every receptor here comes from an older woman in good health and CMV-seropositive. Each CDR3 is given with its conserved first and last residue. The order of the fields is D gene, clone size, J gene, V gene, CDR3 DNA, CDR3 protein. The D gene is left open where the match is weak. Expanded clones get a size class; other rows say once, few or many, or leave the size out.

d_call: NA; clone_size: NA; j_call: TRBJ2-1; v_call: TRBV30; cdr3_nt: TGTGCCTGGAGTCGGGGGAGCGATGAGCAGTTCTTC; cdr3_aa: CAWSRGSDEQFF
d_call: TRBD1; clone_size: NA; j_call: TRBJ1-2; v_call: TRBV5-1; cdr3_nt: TGCGCCAGCAGCCCGGACAGGTCGAGCTCTGGCTACACCTTC; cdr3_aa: CASSPDRSSSGYTF
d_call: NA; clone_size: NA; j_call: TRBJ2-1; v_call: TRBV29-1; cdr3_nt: TGCAGCGGATTAAGAGGAGGGGGCGATGAGCAGTTCTTC; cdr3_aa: CSGLRGGGDEQFF
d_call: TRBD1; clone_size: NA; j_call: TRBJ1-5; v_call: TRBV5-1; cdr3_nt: TGCGCCAGCAGCCCCGGGACAGGGAGTTTAAGCAATCAGCCCCAGCATTTT; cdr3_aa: CASSPGTGSLSNQPQHF
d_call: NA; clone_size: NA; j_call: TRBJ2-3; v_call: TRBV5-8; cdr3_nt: TGTGCCAGCAGCTTGGACGGCAGGGAAGGAGATACGCAGTATTTT; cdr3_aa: CASSLDGREGDTQYF
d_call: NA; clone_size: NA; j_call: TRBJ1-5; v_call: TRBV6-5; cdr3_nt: TGTGCCAGCAGTTACGGGAGGGGTCAGCCCCAGCATTTT; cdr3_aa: CASSYGRGQPQHF
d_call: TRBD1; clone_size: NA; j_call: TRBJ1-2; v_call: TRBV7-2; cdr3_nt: TGTGCCAGCAGCCAGGACAGGACTAACTATGGCTACACCTTC; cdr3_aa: CASSQDRTNYGYTF
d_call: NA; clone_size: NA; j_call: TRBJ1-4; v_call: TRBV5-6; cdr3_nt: TGTGCCAGCAGCTTGGGGGCTGTCGAAAAACTGTTTTTT; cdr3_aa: CASSLGAVEKLFF
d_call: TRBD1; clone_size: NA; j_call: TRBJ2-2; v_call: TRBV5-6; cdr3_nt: TGTGCCAGCAGCAGCGGACAGGGGAACACCGGGGAGCTGTTTTTT; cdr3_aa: CASSSGQGNTGELFF
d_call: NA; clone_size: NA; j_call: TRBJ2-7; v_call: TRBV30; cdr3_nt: TGTGCCTGGAGTTTTAGGAGCTACGAGCAGTACTTC; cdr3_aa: CAWSFRSYEQYF
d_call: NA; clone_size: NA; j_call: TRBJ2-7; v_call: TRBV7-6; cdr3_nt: TGTGCCAGCAGTGAGGATCTGGAGGGTTCCTACGAGCAGTACTTC; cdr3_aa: CASSEDLEGSYEQYF
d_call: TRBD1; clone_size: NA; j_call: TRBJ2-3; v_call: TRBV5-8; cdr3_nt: TGTGCCAGCAGACTTACGGGACAGGGGGATACGCAGTATTTT; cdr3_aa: CASRLTGQGDTQYF
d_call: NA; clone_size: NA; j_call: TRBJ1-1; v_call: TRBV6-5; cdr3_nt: TGTGCCAGCAGTTACCGACCGGGCCGGGGGGGTGAAGCTTTCTTT; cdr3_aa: CASSYRPGRGGEAFF
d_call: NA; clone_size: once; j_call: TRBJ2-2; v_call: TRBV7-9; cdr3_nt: TGTGCCAGCATCAGGGGGGACTTGAACACCGGGGAGCTGTTTTTT; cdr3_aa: CASIRGDLNTGELFF
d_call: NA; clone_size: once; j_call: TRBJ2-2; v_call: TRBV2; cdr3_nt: TGTGCCAGCAGTGGAGGGAGCGCGAACACCGGGGAGCTGTTTTTT; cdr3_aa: CASSGGSANTGELFF
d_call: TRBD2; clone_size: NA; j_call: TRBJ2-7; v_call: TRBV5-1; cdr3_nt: TGCGCCAGCAGCGCAACCGTGGGCGGGAGATTCGAGCAGTACTTC; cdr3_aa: CASSATVGGRFEQYF
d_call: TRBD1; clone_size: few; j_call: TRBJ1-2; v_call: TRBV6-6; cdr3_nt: TGTGCCAGCAGCCGGACAGGTCTAGAGGGCTACACCTTC; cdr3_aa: CASSRTGLEGYTF
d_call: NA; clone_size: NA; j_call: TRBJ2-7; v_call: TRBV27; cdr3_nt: TGTGCCAGCAGTTTCAAGGGCGGGACCTCCTACGAGCAGTACTTC; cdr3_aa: CASSFKGGTSYEQYF
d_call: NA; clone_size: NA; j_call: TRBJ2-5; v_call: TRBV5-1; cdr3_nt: TGCGCCAGCCTGGACATAACCCGGGAAGAGACCCAGTACTTC; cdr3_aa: CASLDITREETQYF
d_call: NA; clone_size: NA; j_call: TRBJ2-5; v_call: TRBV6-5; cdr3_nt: TGTGCCAGCAGTTACTCGTACACGGGTCAAGAGACCCAGTACTTC; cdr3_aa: CASSYSYTGQETQYF
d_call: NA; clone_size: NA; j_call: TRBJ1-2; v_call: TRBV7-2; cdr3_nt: TGTGCCAGCAGCTTAGTCGCCGGGACGGGGGACGGTGGCTACACCTTC; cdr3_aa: CASSLVAGTGDGGYTF
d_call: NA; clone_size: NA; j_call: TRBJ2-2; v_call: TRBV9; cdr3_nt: TGTGCCAGCAGCGTAGATCAGGACACCGGGGAGCTGTTTTTT; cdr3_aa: CASSVDQDTGELFF
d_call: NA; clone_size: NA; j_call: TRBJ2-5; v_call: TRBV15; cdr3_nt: TGTGCCACCAGCCCCCGTGGGGAGATCAGCGAGACCCAGTACTTC; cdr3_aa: CATSPRGEISETQYF
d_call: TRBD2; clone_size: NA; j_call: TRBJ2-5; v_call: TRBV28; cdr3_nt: TGTGCCAGCAGTCACCGTCCGGGACTAGCGCAAGAGACCCAGTACTTC; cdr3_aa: CASSHRPGLAQETQYF
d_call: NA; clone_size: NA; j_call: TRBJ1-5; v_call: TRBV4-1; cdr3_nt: TGCGCCAGCAGCCAGATACGCGAGGGCGCCCATCGGGAGCCCCAGCATTTT; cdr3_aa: CASSQIREGAHREPQHF
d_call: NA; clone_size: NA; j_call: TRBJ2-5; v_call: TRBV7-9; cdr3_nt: TGTGCCAGCAGCTTACAGGCACAAGAGACCCAGTACTTC; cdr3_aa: CASSLQAQETQYF
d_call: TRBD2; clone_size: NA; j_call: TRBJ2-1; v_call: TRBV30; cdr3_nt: TGTGCCTGGAGTGGTAGCGGGAATGAGCAGTTCTTC; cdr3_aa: CAWSGSGNEQFF
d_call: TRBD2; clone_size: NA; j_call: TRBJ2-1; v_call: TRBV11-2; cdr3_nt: TGTGCCAGCAGCTTAGATGAGGGACTAGCACGGTTCTTC; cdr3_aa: CASSLDEGLARFF
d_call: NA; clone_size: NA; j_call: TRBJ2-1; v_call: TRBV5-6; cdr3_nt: TGTGCCAGCAGCTTGGCACGGGGGAATGAGCAGTTCTTC; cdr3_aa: CASSLARGNEQFF
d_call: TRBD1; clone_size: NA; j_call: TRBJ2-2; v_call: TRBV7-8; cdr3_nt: TGTGCCAGCAGCCAAGGGGCAGGGGGCACTTCCGGGGAGCTGTTTTTT; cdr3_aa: CASSQGAGGTSGELFF
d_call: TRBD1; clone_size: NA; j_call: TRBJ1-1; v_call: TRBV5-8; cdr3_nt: TGTGCCAGCAACAAGTGGGCAGGGGGGAGAACTGAAGCTTTCTTT; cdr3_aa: CASNKWAGGRTEAFF
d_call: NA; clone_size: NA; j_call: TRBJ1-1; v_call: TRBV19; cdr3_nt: TGTGCCAGTAGTATATCGGGACAAAAACTCACGAACACTGAAGCTTTCTTT; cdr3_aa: CASSISGQKLTNTEAFF
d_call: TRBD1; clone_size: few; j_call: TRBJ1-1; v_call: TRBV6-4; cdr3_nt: TGTGCCAGCAGTGTGACAGGGGGGATGAACACTGAAGCTTTCTTT; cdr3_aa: CASSVTGGMNTEAFF
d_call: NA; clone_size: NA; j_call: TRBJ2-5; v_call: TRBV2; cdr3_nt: TGTGCCAGCCGACAGGCGCGAGAGACCCAGTACTTC; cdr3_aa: CASRQARETQYF
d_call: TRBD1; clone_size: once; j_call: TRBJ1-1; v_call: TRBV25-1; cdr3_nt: TGTGCCAGCAGTCCTGGGACAGGGACCCCTCACACTGAAGCTTTCTTT; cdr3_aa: CASSPGTGTPHTEAFF
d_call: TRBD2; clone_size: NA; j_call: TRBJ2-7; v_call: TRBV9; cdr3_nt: TGTGCCAGCAGCGTGGCTAGCGGGAGTGGTTACGAGCAGTACTTC; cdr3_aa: CASSVASGSGYEQYF
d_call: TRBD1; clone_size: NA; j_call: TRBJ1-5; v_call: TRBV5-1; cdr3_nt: TGCGCCAGCAGCTCGGGGACAGGGGGCGCCTTGGGCAATCAGCCCCAGCATTTT; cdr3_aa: CASSSGTGGALGNQPQHF
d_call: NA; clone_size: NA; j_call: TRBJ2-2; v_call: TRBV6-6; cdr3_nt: TGTGCCAGCAGTTTGACTAGTGTCCGGGAGCTGTTTTTT; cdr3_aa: CASSLTSVRELFF
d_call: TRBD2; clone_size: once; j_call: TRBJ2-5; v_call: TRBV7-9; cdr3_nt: TGTGCCAGCAGCCCGGGACTAGCGGGGGTCTCCGAGACCCAGTACTTC; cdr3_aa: CASSPGLAGVSETQYF
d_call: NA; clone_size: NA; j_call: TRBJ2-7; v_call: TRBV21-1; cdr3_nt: TGTGCCAGTAGGTCAGGGCTAGTCTACGAGCAGTACTTC; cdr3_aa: CASRSGLVYEQYF
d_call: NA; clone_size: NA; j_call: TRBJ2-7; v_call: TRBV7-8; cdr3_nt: TGTGCCAGCAGCTTAGGACCCCACAAGGGGTGGGAGCAGTACTTC; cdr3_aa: CASSLGPHKGWEQYF
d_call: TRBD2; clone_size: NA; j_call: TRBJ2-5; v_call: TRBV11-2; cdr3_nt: TGTGCCAGCTGCCTAACTAGCGGGGGGGTCTGGGAGACCCAGTACTTC; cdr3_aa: CASCLTSGGVWETQYF